This T cell receptor (beta chain) was profiled in a study of blood T cell repertoires in COVID-19. About the study: From the United States, Italy and Spain came samples of acute and convalescent COVID-19. In each case, the material was cDNA or gDNA derived from T cells, B-cell-depleted T cells, or PBMCs.

In the authors' workflow: Estimated nucleated cell counts came from reference gene primer amplification. Here immunoSEQ multiplex PCR was the method, and the copy in TCRdb shows in-frame clones only, minus some. V, J and clone size were drawn from that table, and D and trimming were deduced from the DNA. The table records 100,000 or so clones, 90% to 95% of them present only once. This CDR3 has 12 amino acids. V was pared by 4 bases and J by 4 bases, with 1 base of the junction left unmatched. The germline V gene encodes CDR1 LNHDA and CDR2 SQIVND (reference sequence). This TCR came from a man aged 50-60 years with acute or convalescent COVID-19. The sequenced sample consisted of peripheral blood. The chain carries TRBV19 and TRBJ2-7; 7 nucleotides align to TRBD1. In DNA form, the CDR3 reads TGTGCCAGTAGTAGGGGACAGTACGAGCAGTACTTC. This codes for CASSRGQYEQYF.